This passage covers 32 T cell receptor beta chains from one sample sequenced in a study of T cells after yellow fever vaccination. MiXCR was run by TCRdb on the 5' RACE reads, yielding one entry per CDR3 protein. The sample has 150,000 to 200,000 distinct CDR3 sequences; about 6.2% are singletons. The specimen comprised CD4+ T cells sorted from PBMCs, sampled on the day of the first yellow fever vaccination. The receptors come from a man younger than 30 who received the YFV17D yellow fever vaccine.

This clonotype has a handful of counts. J is TRBJ2-3 and V is TRBV5-1; TRBD1 matches at 7 bases. The CDR3 runs to 14 residues. The V gene end was trimmed by 0 bases and the J gene end by 6 bases; junction bases not matched to a gene: 4. The germline V gene has CDR1 SGHRS and CDR2 YFSETQ. This chain's CDR3 is CASSLGGGFDTQYF. In DNA, the CDR3 is TGCGCCAGCAGCTTGGGAGGGGGCTTCGATACGCAGTATTTT.

This clonotype was seen a handful of times. The chain has TRBV20-1 and TRBJ1-2; 8 bases are a match to TRBD1. The length of the CDR3 is 13 residues. Trimming took 8 bases from V and 3 from J; bases not matched to a gene: 8. Germline CDR1 DFQATT, CDR2 SNEGSKA (reference sequence). This CDR3 reads CSPQTGVDYGYTF. The CDR3 nucleotides read TGCAGTCCACAGACAGGGGTTGACTATGGCTACACCTTC.

This clonotype has a handful of counts. The V call is TRBV7-3, the J call TRBJ2-1; D is possibly TRBD2 (5 bases). The germline CDR1 and CDR2 sequences are SGHTA and FQGTGA. V was shortened by 5 bases and J by 4 bases, with 12 bases between the two germline ends. The CDR3 extends over 14 amino acids. The DNA for the CDR3 is TGTGCCAGCAGCCCCTCGTCGGGGTACAATGAGCAGTTCTTC. Its translation is CASSPSSGYNEQFF.

With respect to this clonotype: The junction departs from germline at one end; a sequencing error may be responsible. This rearrangement joins TRBV20-1 to TRBJ1-2, with 7 bases that match TRBD1. CDR1 is DFQATT, CDR2 SNEGSKA, per germline (reference sequence). The CDR3 sequence is 11 residues long. The CDR3 DNA follows: TGCAGTGCTAGTGGAGTAGGGGGCTACACCTTT. The encoded protein is CSASGVGGYTF.

This clonotype has a count of ten or more. J is TRBJ2-1 and V is TRBV4-1, with 7 bases that match TRBD1. The V gene end was trimmed by 5 bases and the J gene end by 8 bases; junction bases not matched to a gene: 12. The CDR3 runs 15 residues. CDR1 is MGHRA and CDR2 is YSYEKL in the germline V gene. CDR3 sequence (DNA): TGCGCCAGCAGCTTAACGGGACAGAGGGTCGATGAGCAGTTCTTC. Its protein product is CASSLTGQRVDEQFF.

In its sample, this clonotype was seen many times. V and J are TRBV12-3 or TRBV12-4 and TRBJ1-5; D ambiguous. Trimming pared 8 bases from V and 5 bases from J, leaving 16 bases between. The CDR3 runs 14 residues. As DNA, the CDR3 is TGTGCCAGCCGGGAAAGGGAGGGATATCAGCCCCAGCATTTT. This sequence encodes CASREREGYQPQHF.

V usage is TRBV7-2 and J usage is TRBJ2-1, with D unclear. V lost 4 bases and J lost 7, with 17 bases in between. The CDR3 consists of 15 residues. The V gene's germline CDR1 is SGHTA and CDR2 FQGNSA. The CDR3, as DNA: TGTGCCAGCAGCTACCCTTTGTCCACAATTAATGAGCAGTTCTTC. As protein: CASSYPLSTINEQFF.

The gene calls are TRBV11-2 and TRBJ1-4, with a tentative D call TRBD1 (6 bases). From germline, CDR1 is SGHAT and CDR2 FQNNGV. Trimming removed 1 base from V and 5 bases from J, with 8 bases in between. The CDR3 extends over 14 amino acids. This CDR3 reads CASSLGTDNEKLFF. The CDR3 DNA follows: TGTGCCAGCAGCTTAGGGACAGACAATGAAAAACTGTTTTTT. The full variable domain, rest sourced from reference TRBV11-2 and TRBJ1-4, is EAGVAQSPRYKIIEKRQSVAFWCNPISGHATLYWYQQILGQGPKLLIQFQNNGVVDDSQLPKDRFSAERLKGVDSTLKIQPAKLEDSAVYLCASSLGTDNEKLFFGSGTQLSVL.

Concerning this clonotype itself: Since no conserved phenylalanine or tryptophan closes the CDR3, a read error is the likely cause. The gene calls are TRBV24-1 and TRBJ2-1; D is uncertain. This CDR3 has 12 amino acids. The germline V gene has CDR1 KGHDR and CDR2 SFDVKD. V was pared by 6 bases and J by 8 bases, with 10 bases between. CDR3: CATSKQSYEQFL. DNA for the CDR3: TGTGCCACCAGTAAACAGAGCTATGAGCAGTTCTTA.

The chain joins TRBV6-2 or TRBV6-3 to TRBJ2-3; TRBD2 agrees at 8 bases. CDR1 and CDR2 (germline): MNHEY, SVGEGT. V was clipped by 3 bases and J by 6 bases; unmatched bases: 5. This CDR3 is built from 14 residues. The CDR3 here is CASSYRGGDDTQYF. In DNA form, the CDR3 reads TGTGCCAGCAGTTATCGGGGGGGTGATGATACGCAGTATTTT.

In its sample, this clonotype was seen many times. CDR3 sequence: CASSERGAAYEQYF. As DNA, the CDR3 is TGCGCCAGCAGCGAGCGGGGTGCGGCCTACGAGCAGTACTTC. V usage is TRBV5-1 and J usage is TRBJ2-7; the match to TRBD2 covers 7 bases. CDR3 length: 14 amino acids. The trim removed 4 bases at V and 2 bases at J, leaving 6 bases unmatched. Looked up from germline, CDR1 is SGHRS and CDR2 is YFSETQ.

The chain combines TRBV28 with TRBJ1-1; D is perhaps TRBD1 (6 bases). Looked up from germline, CDR1 is MDHEN and CDR2 is SYDVKM. CDR3 length: 15 residues. V was shortened by 5 bases and J by 3 bases, with 16 bases between the two germline ends. CDR3 bases: TGTGCCAGCAGTGAATGGGGGGCGGGGGACACTGAAGCTTTCTTT. It encodes CASSEWGAGDTEAFF.

This clonotype was observed at least ten times. The rearrangement uses TRBV3-1 and TRBJ2-3; D is ambiguous. Trimming cost V 0 bases and J 8 bases, with 6 bases left between them. CDR3 length: 12 residues. The germline V gene encodes CDR1 LGHDT and CDR2 YNNKEL (reference sequence). CDR3 DNA sequence: TGTGCCAGCAGCCAAGATCTGGCTACGCAGTATTTT. Its protein is CASSQDLATQYF.

In this sample, this clonotype turned up many times. The CDR3 protein is CASSLKTGWGGYTF. The CDR3 DNA reads TGTGCCAGCAGTTTGAAGACAGGGTGGGGTGGCTACACCTTC. This chain links TRBV28 with TRBJ1-2; 7 positions agree with TRBD1. CDR1 and CDR2 from the germline V gene are MDHEN and SYDVKM. CDR3 length: 14 amino acids. V shed 3 bases, J shed 7 bases, and the junction held 8 bases outside the gene matches.

The sample holds many counts of this clonotype. This chain connects TRBV3-1 to TRBJ2-1; maybe TRBD2 (7 bases). The CDR3 contains 15 residues. Germline V lookup: CDR1 LGHDT, CDR2 YNNKEL (reference sequence). The V end lost 4 bases, the J end lost 12 bases, and 22 bases lay between the germline ends. CDR3 loop: CASSPGRGLPGGQFF. CDR3 in DNA: TGTGCCAGCAGCCCGGGGCGGGGGCTACCGGGCGGGCAGTTCTTC.

As for this clonotype: An end of the junction differs from the germline gene, which may be a read error. The V and J genes are TRBV7-2 and TRBJ2-3; tentatively, D is TRBD2 (7 bases). The CDR3 has 13 amino acids. Germline assignment: CDR1 SGHTA and CDR2 FQGNSA. The CDR3, as DNA: TGTGCCAGCAGCTTAATTGAGGGGGAGAGCGGGAATTTT. This encodes CASSLIEGESGNF.

This clonotype appeared many times. The gene calls are TRBV29-1 and TRBJ1-4, with a possible D match to TRBD1 (6 bases). CDR3 length equals 13 residues. Germline V CDR1 and CDR2: SQVTM, ANQGSEA. V lost 7 bases and J lost 8, with 17 bases in between. The CDR3 region has the DNA TGCAGCGCTAAGGACAGTGGGGGAGAAAAACTGTTTTTT. Translated, it gives CSAKDSGGEKLFF. Full variable domain (outside the CDR3, taken from reference TRBV29-1 and TRBJ1-4): SAVISQKPSRDICQRGTSLTIQCQVDSQVTMMFWYRQQPGQSLTLIATANQGSEATYESGFVIDKFPISRPNLTFSTLTVSNMSPEDSSIYLCSAKDSGGEKLFFGSGTQLSVL.

This clonotype was seen a few times. This chain uses TRBV12-3 or TRBV12-4 with TRBJ1-2; D is ambiguous. The V end lost 2 bases, the J end lost 13 bases, and 8 bases lay between the germline ends. The CDR3 is 10 amino acids. Here the CDR3 DNA reads TGTGCCAGCAGTTTAAAAACCTCCACCTTC. It yields the protein CASSLKTSTF.

Ten or more counts support this clonotype. The V and J genes are TRBV7-9 and TRBJ2-2, with D perhaps matching TRBD1 (6 bases). V was shortened by 4 bases and J by 8 bases, with 11 bases between the two germline ends. This CDR3 region has 13 residues. From germline, CDR1 is SEHNR and CDR2 FQNEAQ (reference sequence). CDR3 in DNA: TGTGCCAGCAGCTCCAGGGGTCCAGGGGAGCTGTTTTTT. Its translation is CASSSRGPGELFF.

This clonotype was counted a few times. The chain uses TRBV6-1 and TRBJ1-4, with a tentative D call TRBD1 (6 bases). The V gene lost 5 bases and the J gene lost 8 bases, with 18 bases spanning the gap. Germline-derived CDR1 and CDR2 are MNHNS and SASEGT. This CDR3 spans 15 amino acids. The CDR3 region has the DNA TGTGCCAGCAGTCTGAGGGGGGGCCGGTACGAAAAACTGTTTTTT. This sequence encodes CASSLRGGRYEKLFF.

The genes are TRBV24-1 and TRBJ1-5; TRBD1 aligns across 8 bases. CDR1 is KGHDR and CDR2 is SFDVKD in the germline V gene. V was clipped by 4 bases and J by 5 bases; unmatched bases: 3. The CDR3 sequence is 14 residues long. This CDR3 is CATSEWDRYQPQHF. CDR3 DNA sequence: TGTGCCACCAGTGAGTGGGACAGGTATCAGCCCCAGCATTTT.

This clonotype was observed at least ten times. CDR3: CASSSEGTGYNEQFF. The DNA for the CDR3 is TGCGCCAGCAGCTCCGAGGGGACAGGGTACAATGAGCAGTTCTTC. The chain couples TRBV4-1 to TRBJ2-1, with TRBD1 matching 9 bases. Losses at the gene ends were 5 bases for V and 4 bases for J; bases not matched to a gene: 6. From germline, CDR1 is MGHRA and CDR2 YSYEKL. There are 15 residues in the CDR3.

This clonotype has at least ten counts. J is TRBJ2-7 and V is TRBV5-5, with TRBD1 identical over 8 bases. Germline lookup yields CDR1 SGHKS and CDR2 YYEKEE (reference sequence). V was pared by 1 base and J by 0 bases, with 6 bases of the junction left unmatched. The length of the CDR3 is 16 residues. CDR3 nucleotide sequence: TGTGCCAGCAGCTTGTTAGGACAGGGCAGCTCCTACGAGCAGTACTTC. It translates to CASSLLGQGSSYEQYF.

This sequence joins TRBV5-6 and TRBJ2-1; D remains unclear. CDR3 size: 16 residues. CDR1 and CDR2 from the germline V gene are SGHDT and YYEEEE. Trimming removed 8 bases at V and 5 bases at J, with 23 bases between. The CDR3 is CARGPGCLWSNNEQFF. CDR3 DNA: TGTGCCAGGGGCCCCGGGTGCCTCTGGAGCAACAATGAGCAGTTCTTC.

The chain recombines TRBV27 with TRBJ1-4, with TRBD1 as a possible D gene (6 bases). The ends were cut back, 6 bases at V and 6 bases at J, with 20 bases in the middle. CDR1 is MNHEY, CDR2 SMNVEV, per germline (reference sequence). The CDR3 runs 16 residues. CDR3 DNA: TGTGCCAGCAGGCCCTGGGGGGGGCGAAGAGATGAAAAACTGTTTTTT. Protein: CASRPWGGRRDEKLFF.

This clonotype was seen ten or more times. The rearrangement uses TRBV5-6 and TRBJ1-5; possible D gene TRBD1, 5 bases. The CDR3 covers 16 residues. The germline V and J ends were trimmed by 4 bases and 3 bases, with 17 bases remaining between them. Germline CDR1 reads SGHDT; CDR2 reads YYEEEE. The CDR3 loop reads CASSTGPMDDNQPQHF. CDR3 in DNA: TGTGCCAGCAGCACGGGACCCATGGATGACAATCAGCCCCAGCATTTT.

This clonotype was detected many times. The rearrangement links TRBV6-5 to TRBJ1-3; D gene ambiguous. The CDR3 contains 15 residues. Trimming shortened V by 6 bases and J by 0 bases, and 12 bases separated the two germline ends. Germline CDR1 MNHEY, CDR2 SVGAGI. In DNA form, the CDR3 reads TGTGCCAGCAGCCCCTCTTGGTACTCTGGAAACACCATATATTTT. Its protein is CASSPSWYSGNTIYF.

This clonotype was recorded at least ten times. The J gene is TRBJ2-3, the V gene TRBV5-8; 10 nucleotides agree with TRBD1. With V trimmed by 1 base and J by 3 bases, 5 bases remained unmatched. CDR1 SGHTS and CDR2 YDEGEE come from the germline V gene. CDR3 length: 16 amino acids. CDR3 coding DNA: TGTGCCAGCAGCTTGCCGGGGACAGGGGTGACAGATACGCAGTATTTT. Translation: CASSLPGTGVTDTQYF.

This sequence joins TRBV20-1 and TRBJ1-5; D is unclear. The V gene lost 6 bases and the J gene lost 4 bases, with 16 bases spanning the gap. Germline CDR1 DFQATT, CDR2 SNEGSKA (reference sequence). The length of the CDR3 is 14 residues. Here the CDR3 DNA reads TGCAGTGCAACCCTCGGGAGGACGAATCAGCCCCAGCATTTT. Translating gives CSATLGRTNQPQHF.

This clonotype was found a few times. Its ends do not fully match the called genes, so a read error is possible. The gene calls are TRBV7-2 and TRBJ1-5, with D perhaps matching TRBD1 (5 bases). The CDR3 is made up of 13 amino acids. Germline V gene lookup returns CDR1 SGHTA and CDR2 FQGNSA. This CDR3 reads CPSSVRGDQPQHF. The CDR3 DNA reads as TGTCCCAGCAGCGTCCGGGGGGATCAGCCCCAGCATTTT. Complete variable domain (other parts from reference TRBV7-2 and TRBJ1-5): GAGVSQSPSNKVTEKGKDVELRCDPISGHTALYWYRQSLGQGLEFLIYFQGNSAPDKSGLPSDRFSAERTGGSVSTLTIQRTQQEDSAVYLCPSSVRGDQPQHFGDGTRLSIL.

This clonotype was seen a handful of times. J is TRBJ1-1 and V is TRBV29-1, with D unclear. Per germline, CDR1 SQVTM and CDR2 ANQGSEA. The CDR3 is made up of 11 amino acids. V lost 1 base and J 9 bases, leaving 9 bases between the germline ends. The CDR3 sequence: CSVEGGSQAFF. The CDR3 nucleotides read TGCAGCGTTGAAGGGGGAAGCCAAGCTTTCTTT.

This clonotype was detected only a few times. For the CDR3, the DNA is TGTGCCAGCAGCCCCGAAAACTATGGCTACACCTTC. It codes for CASSPENYGYTF. The chain joins TRBV7-9 to TRBJ1-2; D is uncertain. This CDR3 is built from 12 residues. Looked up from germline, CDR1 is SEHNR and CDR2 is FQNEAQ (reference sequence). Between the trimmed V and J ends, which lost 5 bases and 2 bases, there was a span of 6 bases.